The rows below give T cell receptor beta chains drawn from one sample of a study of blood T cells in healthy people across ages. TCRdb ran MiXCR on the 5' RACE reads and lists one entry per CDR3 protein. The table lists 550,000 to 600,000 distinct CDR3 sequences, 40% to 50% of them singletons. The specimen was blood. The receptor source for this set is a man older than 75 in good health. Both conserved end residues are part of each CDR3. The D gene is left open where the match is weak. Some rows mark clone size as missing; the rest say once, few, many or name a class of expanded clone.

TRBJ1-1,TRBV6-2/TRBV6-3,NA,NA,TGTGCCACCGATCCCCGGGGCCAGGGAACTGAAGCTTTCTTT,CATDPRGQGTEAFF
TRBJ1-1,TRBV28,NA,NA,TGTGCCAGCAGTTTAGATGAATTGCTCATGAACACTGAAGCTTTCTTT,CASSLDELLMNTEAFF
TRBJ2-7,TRBV2,NA,NA,TGTGCCAGCAGGGCGCCGGGACAATCCTACGAGCAGTACTTC,CASRAPGQSYEQYF
TRBJ2-1,TRBV29-1,TRBD2,NA,TGCAGCGCTAAGCGGGACGGAGGCTACAATGAGCAGTTCTTC,CSAKRDGGYNEQFF
TRBJ1-2,TRBV20-1,NA,NA,TGCAGTGCTAGAGATCTGAAGGGATACTATGGCTACACCTTC,CSARDLKGYYGYTF
TRBJ1-6,TRBV6-6,NA,NA,TGTGCCAGCGGCCCGGGTAATTCACCCCTCCACTTT,CASGPGNSPLHF
TRBJ2-7,TRBV9,NA,few,TGTGCCAGCAGCGTAGGTTATTCCTCCTACGAGCAGTACTTC,CASSVGYSSYEQYF
TRBJ2-3,TRBV5-1,NA,once,TGCGCCAGCAGGAGGACGGACGCTAGCACAGATACGCAGTATTTT,CASRRTDASTDTQYF
TRBJ1-6,TRBV2,NA,NA,TGTGCCAGCAGGGCGGGCAGGGAATCACCCCTCCACTTT,CASRAGRESPLHF
TRBJ2-2,TRBV29-1,NA,NA,TGCAGCGTGCAAGCCGGGACCCGTTTCGCCGGGGAGCTGTTTTTT,CSVQAGTRFAGELFF
TRBJ2-7,TRBV3-1,TRBD2,NA,TGTGCCAGCAGCCATTCAGGACTAGCTACCCACGAGCAGTACTTC,CASSHSGLATHEQYF
TRBJ2-1,TRBV3-1,TRBD2,NA,TGTGCCAGCAGCTCCCCGACTAGCGCCTCCCACAATGAGCAGTTCTTC,CASSSPTSASHNEQFF
TRBJ2-3,TRBV20-1,NA,NA,TGCAGTGCTAGAGATTCCAGCGGGCGGTGGACAGATACGCAGTATTTT,CSARDSSGRWTDTQYF
TRBJ2-7,TRBV6-2/TRBV6-3,NA,NA,TGTGCCAGCAGTGCCCCTAAGGGTCTCCCCTACGAGCAGTACTTC,CASSAPKGLPYEQYF
TRBJ2-1,TRBV13,NA,NA,TGTGCCAGCAGCCCCCATGGGGGGGCAGTCAATGAGCAGTTCTTC,CASSPHGGAVNEQFF
TRBJ2-1,TRBV14,NA,many,TGTGCCAGCAGCCAGGGCGATACTACTATCTATGAGCAGTTCTTC,CASSQGDTTIYEQFF
TRBJ2-4,TRBV29-1,NA,few,TGCAGCGTTGGAGCGAAGGGGGCCAAAAACATTCAGTACTTC,CSVGAKGAKNIQYF
TRBJ1-4,TRBV30,TRBD1,few,TGTGCCTGGAGTGTAGGGGTGACAGGGGCGCCGAAGGACGAAAAACTGTTTTTT,CAWSVGVTGAPKDEKLFF
TRBJ2-7,TRBV12-3/TRBV12-4,TRBD2,NA,TGTGCCAGCAGTCCCGGGACTAGCGGGGGCCTCTCCTACGAGCAGTACTTC,CASSPGTSGGLSYEQYF
TRBJ2-1,TRBV28,NA,NA,TGTGCCAGCAGTGATCCCCGGGGGTTTAGAAATGAGCAGTTCTTC,CASSDPRGFRNEQFF
TRBJ2-2,TRBV6-5,TRBD1,few,TGTGCCAGCAGCCGGGACAGACCGAACACCGGGGAGCTGTTTTTT,CASSRDRPNTGELFF
TRBJ2-5,TRBV11-1,NA,few,TGTGCCAGCAGCTTAGGGGGGGCCTGGGAGACCCAGTACTTC,CASSLGGAWETQYF
TRBJ1-2,TRBV7-2,TRBD1,NA,TGTGCCAGCAGCCCCCAACAGGGGCTTGGGGGAACTGGCTACACCTTC,CASSPQQGLGGTGYTF
TRBJ1-1,TRBV20-1,TRBD1,NA,TGCAGTGCTAGGGGACAGAGAAATTTGAACATTGAAGCTTTCTTT,CSARGQRNLNIEAFF
TRBJ2-7,TRBV20-1,TRBD1,NA,TGCAGTGCTGACCCCGGGACAGGGAGCTCCTACGAGCAGTACTTC,CSADPGTGSSYEQYF
TRBJ2-7,TRBV5-1,NA,NA,TGCGCCAGCAGCCCGAGCTACAAAACCTACGAGCAGTACTTC,CASSPSYKTYEQYF
TRBJ1-2,TRBV20-1,NA,few,TGCAGTGCTAGTATCCAACAGAACCCTAACTATGGCTACACCTTC,CSASIQQNPNYGYTF
TRBJ2-1,TRBV6-6,NA,once,TGTACCAGCACCTACCCCGCGGGGAATGAGCAGTTCTTC,CTSTYPAGNEQFF
TRBJ1-1,TRBV20-1,TRBD1,NA,TGCAGTGCTGATCCGCCCGGACAGGCCCTTGAAGCTTTCTTT,CSADPPGQALEAFF
TRBJ2-3,TRBV20-1,TRBD1,NA,TGCAGTGCTAGTGCCCTCGGGACAGAGAGCGGAGTTTGGTTAGATACGCAGTATTTT,CSASALGTESGVWLDTQYF